The 9 T cell receptor beta chains in this list originate from one sample, sequenced in a study of T cells in Graves' hyperthyroidism and ophthalmopathy. The TCR beta CDR3 regions underwent amplification using RNA transcripts as the source. Using the HTBI primer set, a first-round RT-PCR was run on the TCR CDR3. One entry per CDR3 protein, called by TCRdb with MiXCR from the multiplex PCR reads. The data contain roughly 740,000 distinct CDR3 sequences, about 17% of them singletons. The sample taken for sequencing was blood. These receptors were obtained from a man aged 18 to 35 with Graves' hyperthyroidism.

This clonotype has more than one count but fewer than ten. The chain recombines TRBV4-1 with TRBJ2-7; possibly TRBD1 for D (6 bases). Germline V gene sequence: CDR1 MGHRA, CDR2 YSYEKL. The ends were cut back, 1 base at V and 2 bases at J, with 15 bases in the middle. CDR3 length: 16 residues. The DNA for the CDR3 is TGCGCCAGCAGCCAAGTAGCTGACAGGACCACCTACGAGCAGTACTTC. Encoded protein: CASSQVADRTTYEQYF.

There are a few counts of this clonotype. The V and J genes are TRBV2 and TRBJ1-2; D perhaps matches TRBD1 (5 bases). The CDR3 runs to 16 residues. The germline V and J ends were trimmed by 6 bases and 3 bases, with 20 bases remaining between them. From germline, CDR1 is SNHLY and CDR2 FYNNEI. The CDR3 spells CASRPAKGRPYYGYTF. CDR3 coding DNA: TGTGCCAGCAGGCCCGCTAAGGGGCGCCCATACTATGGCTACACCTTC.

This chain joins TRBV3-1 and TRBJ2-7; the D gene is possibly TRBD2 (6 bases). Between the trimmed V and J ends, which lost 1 base and 0 bases, there was a span of 10 bases. The CDR3 covers 15 residues. The germline V gene encodes CDR1 LGHDT and CDR2 YNNKEL (reference sequence). CDR3: CASSQGRDSSYEQYF. Written as DNA, the CDR3 is TGTGCCAGCAGCCAAGGAAGGGACTCCTCCTACGAGCAGTACTTC.

The V gene is TRBV29-1, the J gene TRBJ2-3; D is ambiguous. Germline V gives CDR1 SQVTM, CDR2 ANQGSEA. The CDR3 runs 15 residues. The V and J ends lost 5 bases and 2 bases respectively, with 17 bases between them. The CDR3 coding sequence is TGCAGCGTTAGTGGCGAGAGCTACCCCACAGATACGCAGTATTTT. Amino acids: CSVSGESYPTDTQYF.

Here the CDR3 DNA reads TGTGCCAGCAGCCCCGGGACTAGCGGGAGACTGTCCTACAATGAGCAGTTCTTC. Protein sequence: CASSPGTSGRLSYNEQFF. The chain couples TRBV11-3 to TRBJ2-1; 14 bases align to TRBD2. The germline V gene has CDR1 SGHNT and CDR2 YENEEA. The CDR3 extends over 18 amino acids. The junction had 7 bases not matched to a gene; V was cut back by 5 bases and J by 1 base.

This rearrangement joins TRBV5-4 to TRBJ1-2, with D possibly being TRBD1 (6 bases). CDR1 is SGHNT, CDR2 YYREEE, per germline (reference sequence). This CDR3 has 13 residues. V lost 0 bases, J lost 8 bases, and 11 bases lay in between. CDR3 bases: TGTGCCAGCAGCTTGGTTGAGGGGGGCGGCTACACCTTC. This gives the protein CASSLVEGGGYTF.

The gene calls are TRBV19 and TRBJ2-1; TRBD1 matches at 10 bases. CDR1 and CDR2 (germline): LNHDA, SQIVND (reference sequence). CDR3 size: 14 residues. V lost 4 bases to trimming and J lost 8 bases; unmatched junction nucleotides: 5. The CDR3 spells CASSKGQGSDEQFF. The CDR3 DNA is TGTGCCAGTAGTAAGGGACAGGGGAGCGATGAGCAGTTCTTC.

This chain connects TRBV18 to TRBJ2-7, with D hard to call. The V gene's germline CDR1 is KGHSH and CDR2 LQKENI. V gave up 0 bases and J gave up 1 base, with 10 bases separating them. This CDR3 spans 15 amino acids. The CDR3 spells CASSPPEKGSYEQYF. CDR3 sequence (DNA): TGTGCCAGCTCACCACCGGAAAAGGGATCCTACGAGCAGTACTTC.

This clonotype showed up many times. J is TRBJ2-5 and V is TRBV10-3; tentative D call: TRBD1 (5 bases). V lost 2 bases and J 9 bases, leaving 7 bases between the germline ends. CDR3 length: 11 residues. Germline values: CDR1 ENHRY, CDR2 SYGVKD. The CDR3 DNA follows: TGTGCCATCAGTGAGGAAGGGGCCCAGTACTTC. Its translation: CAISEEGAQYF.